Sequencing of this T cell receptor (beta chain) was carried out in a study of shared clonotypes between healthy human individuals. On this clone: Its specificity is unknown.

Researchers drew on about 94 million PBMCs for genomic DNA from unsorted samples. V dropped 2 bases and J dropped 3 bases, with 12 bases sitting between them. Germline-derived CDR1 and CDR2 are SEHNR and FQNEAQ (reference sequence). The CDR3 has 15 amino acids. Findings and caveats of the study: Only blood samples were collected, and tissue repertoires likely differ.

Using immunoSEQ multiplex PCR, the repertoire was profiled, and TCRdb retains in-frame clones only, with some absent. The table lists roughly 500,000 clones, roughly 77% of them singletons. This rearrangement joins TRBV7-9 to TRBJ2-3; possibly TRBD2 for D (5 bases). The TCR originated in a woman in her forties in good health. Some clones in this sample may be carry-over from other donors' samples. Sequenced sample: PBMCs. The CDR3 region has the DNA TGTGCCAGCAGCTTATCTACTCGGGAAACAGATACGCAGTATTTT. This encodes CASSLSTRETDTQYF. Supplemented by reference TRBV7-9 and TRBJ2-3, the full variable domain reads DTGVSQNPRHKITKRGQNVTFRCDPISEHNRLYWYRQTLGQGPEFLTYFQNEAQLEKSRLLSDRFSAERPKGSFSTLEIQRTEQGDSAMYLCASSLSTRETDTQYFGPGTRLTVL.